This is a list of T cell receptor beta chains from one sample in a study of tumor-infiltrating lymphocytes in localized non-small cell lung cancer. Generated by immunoSEQ multiplex PCR, the TCRdb table keeps only in-frame clones and is missing some. The sample has about 9,300 clones; about 80% are singletons. The sequenced material came from uninvolved lung tissue not adjacent to the tumor. All receptors derive from a human donor with non-small cell lung cancer. Both conserved end residues are trimmed from each CDR3. Fields, in order: V gene, J gene, CDR3 protein.

V gene: TRBV27; J gene: TRBJ2-6; CDR3 protein: ASSLKGAQTGANVLT
V gene: TRBV28; J gene: TRBJ1-4; CDR3 protein: ASGGGNEKLF
V gene: TRBV27; J gene: TRBJ2-7; CDR3 protein: ASSLAIGSSYEQY
V gene: TRBV2; J gene: TRBJ1-2; CDR3 protein: ASSPRNYGYT
V gene: TRBV27; J gene: TRBJ2-1; CDR3 protein: ASSLLGGEQF
V gene: TRBV12-5; J gene: TRBJ2-3; CDR3 protein: ASGLSGTDTQY
V gene: TRBV7-9; J gene: TRBJ2-1; CDR3 protein: ASSKSGSSYNEQF
V gene: TRBV6-5; J gene: TRBJ1-4; CDR3 protein: ASSSFWSPTNEKLF
V gene: TRBV7-8; J gene: TRBJ2-3; CDR3 protein: ASSSYGLAGDTQY
V gene: TRBV20-1; J gene: TRBJ1-1; CDR3 protein: MTSSTEAF
V gene: TRBV6-5; J gene: TRBJ2-7; CDR3 protein: ASRRGLAATYEQY
V gene: TRBV19; J gene: TRBJ1-2; CDR3 protein: ASSRTFGGGYT
V gene: TRBV28; J gene: TRBJ1-2; CDR3 protein: ASRGQGRVGGYT
V gene: TRBV30; J gene: TRBJ2-1; CDR3 protein: AWRAGTVEF
V gene: TRBV19; J gene: TRBJ2-7; CDR3 protein: ASSPRGYNEQY
V gene: TRBV28; J gene: TRBJ2-5; CDR3 protein: ASSLARQGAIETQY
V gene: TRBV6-6; J gene: TRBJ1-1; CDR3 protein: ASSLHMNTEAF
V gene: TRBV5-4; J gene: TRBJ2-1; CDR3 protein: ASSLGGGTYNEQF
V gene: TRBV11-2; J gene: TRBJ1-5; CDR3 protein: ASSSSGQPQH
V gene: TRBV6-6; J gene: TRBJ2-1; CDR3 protein: ASSPTSTAGGEQF
V gene: TRBV30; J gene: TRBJ2-5; CDR3 protein: AWSVQPRETQY
V gene: TRBV28; J gene: TRBJ2-1; CDR3 protein: ASSLSLAGGYNEQF
V gene: TRBV19; J gene: TRBJ2-5; CDR3 protein: ASSIVGSQETQY
V gene: TRBV25-1; J gene: TRBJ2-2; CDR3 protein: ASSEGTGDTGELF
V gene: TRBV5-4; J gene: TRBJ2-7; CDR3 protein: ASSRGTSGEWEQY
V gene: TRBV5-5; J gene: TRBJ2-5; CDR3 protein: ASSSGGLGFGETQY
V gene: TRBV6-6; J gene: TRBJ2-1; CDR3 protein: ASSRDRGSSYNEQF
V gene: TRBV18; J gene: TRBJ2-5; CDR3 protein: ASSPLLETQY
V gene: TRBV28; J gene: TRBJ2-1; CDR3 protein: ASSLGAEQF
V gene: TRBV30; J gene: TRBJ2-5; CDR3 protein: ALGAGVGRETQY
V gene: TRBV7-8; J gene: TRBJ1-2; CDR3 protein: ASSLRETTGVYGYT
V gene: TRBV2; J gene: TRBJ2-5; CDR3 protein: ASSDGQGAWETQY
V gene: TRBV27; J gene: TRBJ2-5; CDR3 protein: ASSWGADNQETQY
V gene: TRBV5-1; J gene: TRBJ2-7; CDR3 protein: ASSLGVGPSHEQY
V gene: TRBV2; J gene: TRBJ1-2; CDR3 protein: ASSERGIT
V gene: TRBV27; J gene: TRBJ2-7; CDR3 protein: ASSDYSSYEQY
V gene: TRBV6-1; J gene: TRBJ2-3; CDR3 protein: ASTSRPDTQY
V gene: TRBV2; J gene: TRBJ1-1; CDR3 protein: ASKSGSSNTEAF
V gene: TRBV5-1; J gene: TRBJ2-1; CDR3 protein: ASSLAGLAGQNEQF
V gene: TRBV4-3; J gene: TRBJ2-3; CDR3 protein: ASSQGLGATDTQY
V gene: TRBV19; J gene: TRBJ1-2; CDR3 protein: AVQGYTNYGYT
V gene: TRBV7-2; J gene: TRBJ1-5; CDR3 protein: ASSPLGTVDQPQH
V gene: TRBV30; J gene: TRBJ1-2; CDR3 protein: AWGRDIAGYT
V gene: TRBV5-4; J gene: TRBJ2-2; CDR3 protein: ASSLGASGTGELF
V gene: TRBV11-2; J gene: TRBJ2-1; CDR3 protein: ASSPARGGSSEQF
V gene: TRBV25-1; J gene: TRBJ1-4; CDR3 protein: ASSESRGGNEKLF
V gene: TRBV28; J gene: TRBJ1-5; CDR3 protein: ASRSQGPNQPQH
V gene: TRBV28; J gene: TRBJ1-2; CDR3 protein: ASRADANYGYT
V gene: TRBV28; J gene: TRBJ1-1; CDR3 protein: AIGNREGTEAF
V gene: TRBV12-2; J gene: TRBJ2-5; CDR3 protein: ASRLRWRGASETQY
V gene: TRBV28; J gene: TRBJ1-5; CDR3 protein: ASSLPTKGNQPQH
V gene: TRBV6-1; J gene: TRBJ2-4; CDR3 protein: ASSQGQGADIQY
V gene: TRBV5-1; J gene: TRBJ2-7; CDR3 protein: ASRDTSGGTYEQY
V gene: TRBV9; J gene: TRBJ1-3; CDR3 protein: ASSAPGTEGNTIY
V gene: TRBV14; J gene: TRBJ2-4; CDR3 protein: ASSQVIGAKNIQY
V gene: TRBV19; J gene: TRBJ2-7; CDR3 protein: ASSLLAGNSYEQY
V gene: TRBV5-4; J gene: TRBJ2-1; CDR3 protein: ASSLLGSGRNNEQF